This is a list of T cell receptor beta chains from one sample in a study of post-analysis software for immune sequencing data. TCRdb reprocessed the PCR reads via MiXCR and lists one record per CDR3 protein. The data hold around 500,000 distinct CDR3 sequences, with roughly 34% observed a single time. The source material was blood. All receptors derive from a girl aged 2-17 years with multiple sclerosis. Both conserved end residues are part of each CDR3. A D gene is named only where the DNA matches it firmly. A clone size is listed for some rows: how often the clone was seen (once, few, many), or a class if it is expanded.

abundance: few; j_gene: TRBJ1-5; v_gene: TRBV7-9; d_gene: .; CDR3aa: CASSLTSDDGQPQHF; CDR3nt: TGTGCCAGCAGCTTAACTTCTGATGATGGTCAGCCCCAGCATTTT
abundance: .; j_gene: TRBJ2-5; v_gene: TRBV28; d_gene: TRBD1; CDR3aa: CASSRDRRGETQYF; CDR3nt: TGTGCCAGCAGTAGGGACAGGAGAGGGGAGACCCAGTACTTC
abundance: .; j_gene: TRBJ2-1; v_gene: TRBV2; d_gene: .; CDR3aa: CASGGQWTDEQFF; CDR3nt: TGTGCCAGCGGAGGACAGTGGACGGATGAGCAGTTCTTC
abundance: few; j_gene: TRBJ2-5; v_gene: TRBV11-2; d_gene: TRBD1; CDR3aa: CASSEQGYRGETQYF; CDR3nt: TGTGCCAGCAGCGAGCAGGGCTACAGGGGGGAGACCCAGTACTTC
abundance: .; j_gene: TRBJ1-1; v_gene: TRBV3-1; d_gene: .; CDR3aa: CASSLFLRHTEAFF; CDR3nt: TGTGCCAGCAGCCTTTTCCTTCGACACACTGAAGCTTTCTTT
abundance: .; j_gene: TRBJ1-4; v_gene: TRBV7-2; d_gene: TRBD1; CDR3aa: CASGSTGTGVEKLFF; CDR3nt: TGTGCCAGCGGCTCCACCGGGACAGGGGTTGAAAAACTGTTTTTT
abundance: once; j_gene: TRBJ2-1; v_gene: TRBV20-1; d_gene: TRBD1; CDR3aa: CSATLGQGGYNEQFF; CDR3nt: TGCAGTGCTACCTTGGGACAGGGGGGCTACAATGAGCAGTTCTTC
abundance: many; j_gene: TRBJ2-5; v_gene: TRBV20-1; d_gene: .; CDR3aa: CSARGQAQQYF; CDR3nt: TGCAGTGCTAGAGGGCAGGCGCAGCAGTACTTC
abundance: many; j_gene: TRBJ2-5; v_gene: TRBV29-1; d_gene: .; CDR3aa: CSVRLARSEETQYF; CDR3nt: TGCAGCGTTCGGCTAGCGCGCTCCGAAGAGACCCAGTACTTC
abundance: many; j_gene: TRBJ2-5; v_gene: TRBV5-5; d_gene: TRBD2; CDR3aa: CASSLGAGSQETQYF; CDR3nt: TGTGCCAGCAGCTTGGGAGCGGGGTCGCAAGAGACCCAGTACTTC
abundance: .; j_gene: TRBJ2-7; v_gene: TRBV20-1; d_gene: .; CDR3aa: CSALHNEQYF; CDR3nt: TGCAGTGCTCTTCACAATGAGCAGTACTTC
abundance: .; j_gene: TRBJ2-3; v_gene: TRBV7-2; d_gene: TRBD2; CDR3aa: CASSRDGTSRTDTQYF; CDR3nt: TGTGCCAGCAGCCGAGACGGGACTAGCCGGACAGATACGCAGTATTTT
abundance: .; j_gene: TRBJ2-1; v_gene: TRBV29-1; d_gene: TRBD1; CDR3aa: CSVEKGQGNYNEQFF; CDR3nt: TGCAGCGTTGAAAAGGGACAGGGGAATTACAATGAGCAGTTCTTC
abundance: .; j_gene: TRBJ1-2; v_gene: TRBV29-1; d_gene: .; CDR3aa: CSCRSDGHYTF; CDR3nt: TGCAGCTGTCGGTCCGACGGACACTACACCTTC
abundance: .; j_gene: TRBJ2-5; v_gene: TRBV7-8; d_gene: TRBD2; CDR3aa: CATLAGKEETQYF; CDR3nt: TGTGCCACTCTAGCGGGGAAGGAAGAGACCCAGTACTTC
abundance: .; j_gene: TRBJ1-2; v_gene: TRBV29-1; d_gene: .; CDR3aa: CSVEVGQGWGYGYTF; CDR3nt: TGCAGCGTTGAAGTTGGCCAAGGCTGGGGCTATGGCTACACCTTC
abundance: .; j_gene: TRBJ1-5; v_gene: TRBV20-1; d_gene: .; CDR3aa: CSAIGSRSNQPQHF; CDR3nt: TGCAGTGCTATAGGGAGCCGGTCCAATCAGCCCCAGCATTTT
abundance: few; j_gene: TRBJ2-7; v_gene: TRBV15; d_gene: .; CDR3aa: CATSRGSSYEQYF; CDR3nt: TGTGCCACCAGCAGAGGCAGCTCCTACGAGCAGTACTTC
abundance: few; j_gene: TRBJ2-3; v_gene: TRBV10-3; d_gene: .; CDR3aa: CAIRGGPPGTDTQYF; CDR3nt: TGTGCCATCCGGGGAGGACCTCCCGGCACAGATACGCAGTATTTT
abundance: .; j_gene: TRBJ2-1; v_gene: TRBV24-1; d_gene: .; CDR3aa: CATSDSGAGVDEQFF; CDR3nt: TGTGCCACCAGTGATTCGGGGGCGGGGGTCGATGAGCAGTTCTTC
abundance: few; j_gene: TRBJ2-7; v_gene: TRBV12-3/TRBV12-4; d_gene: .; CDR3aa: CASSFQGTGYEQYF; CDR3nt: TGTGCCAGCAGTTTCCAGGGAACGGGGTACGAGCAGTACTTC
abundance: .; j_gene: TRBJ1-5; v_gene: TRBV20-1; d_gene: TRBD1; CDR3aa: CSARDRGQSNQPQHF; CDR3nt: TGCAGTGCTAGAGACAGGGGGCAGAGCAATCAGCCCCAGCATTTT
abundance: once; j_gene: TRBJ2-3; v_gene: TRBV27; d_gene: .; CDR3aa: CASNFVPQAADTQYF; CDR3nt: TGTGCCAGCAATTTCGTTCCCCAGGCCGCAGATACGCAGTATTTT
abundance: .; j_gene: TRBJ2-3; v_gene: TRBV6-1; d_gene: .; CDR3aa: CASSWSPGDTQYF; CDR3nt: TGTGCCAGCAGCTGGAGCCCTGGAGATACGCAGTATTTT
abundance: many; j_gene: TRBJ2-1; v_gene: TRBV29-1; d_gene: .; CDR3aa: CSVRLAREQFF; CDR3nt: TGCAGCGTAAGACTTGCAAGGGAGCAGTTCTTC
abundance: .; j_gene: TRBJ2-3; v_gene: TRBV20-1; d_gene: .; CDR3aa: CSAGGSRADTQYF; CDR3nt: TGCAGTGCCGGAGGCAGCCGAGCAGATACGCAGTATTTT
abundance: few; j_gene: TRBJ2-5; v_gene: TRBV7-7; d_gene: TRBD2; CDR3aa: CASSFEAGSETQYF; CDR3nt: TGTGCCAGCAGCTTCGAAGCGGGGTCAGAGACCCAGTACTTC
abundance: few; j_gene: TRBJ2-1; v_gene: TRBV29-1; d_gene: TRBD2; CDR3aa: CSAGTSGVSQFF; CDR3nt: TGCAGCGCCGGGACTAGCGGGGTTTCACAGTTCTTC
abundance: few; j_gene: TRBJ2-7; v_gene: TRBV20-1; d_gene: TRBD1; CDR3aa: CSARETRGGVFEQYF; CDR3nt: TGCAGTGCTAGGGAAACCCGAGGGGGCGTGTTCGAGCAGTACTTC
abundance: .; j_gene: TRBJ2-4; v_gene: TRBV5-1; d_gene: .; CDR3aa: CASSLEGLLNIQYF; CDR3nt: TGCGCCAGCAGCTTGGAGGGTCTGTTAAACATTCAGTACTTC
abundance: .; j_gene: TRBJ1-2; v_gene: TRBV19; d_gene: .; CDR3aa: CASSIGIGGPYGYTF; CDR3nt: TGTGCCAGTAGTATAGGCATCGGGGGCCCTTATGGCTACACCTTC
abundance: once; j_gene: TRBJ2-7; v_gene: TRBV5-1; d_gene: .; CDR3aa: CASSYQGSTYEQYF; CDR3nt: TGCGCCAGCAGCTACCAGGGGTCTACCTACGAGCAGTACTTC
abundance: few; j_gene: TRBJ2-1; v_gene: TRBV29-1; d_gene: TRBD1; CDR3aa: CSARTGSSYNEQFF; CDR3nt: TGCAGCGCCCGGACAGGAAGCTCCTACAATGAGCAGTTCTTC
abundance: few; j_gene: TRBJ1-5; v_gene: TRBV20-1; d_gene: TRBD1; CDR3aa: CSASGQGVSQPQHF; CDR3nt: TGCAGTGCTAGCGGGCAGGGGGTCAGTCAGCCCCAGCATTTT
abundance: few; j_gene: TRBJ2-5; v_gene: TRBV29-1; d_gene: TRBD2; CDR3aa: CSVAGGGAGETQYF; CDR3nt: TGCAGCGTTGCGGGCGGGGGGGCAGGAGAGACCCAGTACTTC
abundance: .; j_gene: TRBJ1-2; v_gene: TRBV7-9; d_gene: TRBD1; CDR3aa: CASSFDRGCTF; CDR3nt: TGTGCCAGCAGCTTTGACAGGGGCTGCACCTTC
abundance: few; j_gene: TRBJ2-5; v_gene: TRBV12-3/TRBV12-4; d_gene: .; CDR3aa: CASSLVRGHQETQYF; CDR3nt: TGTGCCAGCAGTTTAGTGCGGGGCCACCAAGAGACCCAGTACTTC
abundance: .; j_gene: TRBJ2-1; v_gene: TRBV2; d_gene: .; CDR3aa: CASMRGIPYNERFF; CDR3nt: TGTGCCAGCATGAGGGGGATTCCCTACAATGAGCGGTTCTTC
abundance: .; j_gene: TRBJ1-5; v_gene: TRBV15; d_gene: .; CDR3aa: CATSRESPGVQPQHF; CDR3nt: TGTGCCACCAGCAGAGAATCCCCAGGGGTACAGCCCCAGCATTTT
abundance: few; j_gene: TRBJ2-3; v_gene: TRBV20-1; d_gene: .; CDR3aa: CSVRSAALDTQYF; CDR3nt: TGCAGTGTACGTTCAGCGGCCCTGGATACGCAGTATTTT
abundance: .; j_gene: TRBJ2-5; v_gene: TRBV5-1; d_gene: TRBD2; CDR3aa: CASSPGPRGWQYF; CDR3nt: TGCGCCAGCAGCCCGGGACCGCGGGGGTGGCAGTACTTC
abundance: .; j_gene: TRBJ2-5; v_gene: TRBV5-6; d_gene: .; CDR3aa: CASSLLGTAARETQYF; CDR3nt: TGTGCCAGCAGCTTGCTCGGGACGGCAGCGCGAGAGACCCAGTACTTC
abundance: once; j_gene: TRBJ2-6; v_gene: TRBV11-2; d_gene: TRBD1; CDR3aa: CASSSRDRQYSGANVLTF; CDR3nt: TGTGCCAGCAGCTCCAGGGACAGACAATACTCTGGGGCCAACGTCCTGACTTTC
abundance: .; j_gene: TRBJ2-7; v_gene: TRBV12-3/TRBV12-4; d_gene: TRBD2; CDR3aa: CASSLGGSGGRSYEQYF; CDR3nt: TGTGCCAGCAGTTTAGGTGGTAGCGGGGGGCGATCCTACGAGCAGTACTTC
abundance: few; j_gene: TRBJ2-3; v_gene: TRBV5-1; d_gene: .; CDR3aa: CASRPESGTSTDTQYF; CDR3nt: TGCGCCAGCAGGCCGGAATCCGGGACTAGCACAGATACGCAGTATTTT
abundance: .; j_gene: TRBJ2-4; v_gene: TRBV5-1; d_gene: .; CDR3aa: CASSSSRGGNIQYF; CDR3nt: TGCGCCAGCAGCTCCTCCAGGGGGGGGAACATTCAGTACTTC
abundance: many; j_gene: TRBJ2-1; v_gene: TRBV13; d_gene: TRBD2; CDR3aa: CASSFGTSGYNEQFF; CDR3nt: TGTGCCAGCAGCTTCGGGACTAGCGGATACAATGAGCAGTTCTTC
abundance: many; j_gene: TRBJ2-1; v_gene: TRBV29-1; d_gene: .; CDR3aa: CSVERVEQFF; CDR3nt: TGCAGCGTTGAGAGGGTTGAGCAGTTCTTC
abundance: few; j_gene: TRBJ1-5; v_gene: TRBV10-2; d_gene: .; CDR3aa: CASSAGQYQPQHF; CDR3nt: TGCGCCAGCAGTGCTGGACAGTATCAGCCCCAGCATTTT
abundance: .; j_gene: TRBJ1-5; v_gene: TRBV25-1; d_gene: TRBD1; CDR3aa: CASSEPGTALNQPQHF; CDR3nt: TGTGCCAGCAGTGAACCCGGGACAGCCCTGAATCAGCCCCAGCATTTT
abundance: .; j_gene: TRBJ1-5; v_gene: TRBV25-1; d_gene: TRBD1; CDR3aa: CASSERTGGNQPQHF; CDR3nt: TGTGCCAGCAGTGAGCGGACAGGGGGCAATCAGCCCCAGCATTTT
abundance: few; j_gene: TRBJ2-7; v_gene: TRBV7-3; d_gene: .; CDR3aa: CASSLMATPTYEQYF; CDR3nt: TGTGCCAGCAGCTTAATGGCGACTCCAACCTACGAGCAGTACTTC
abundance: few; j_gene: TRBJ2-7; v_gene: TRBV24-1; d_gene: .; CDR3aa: CATSDGASGYEQYF; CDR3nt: TGTGCCACCAGTGATGGGGCCAGCGGCTACGAGCAGTACTTC
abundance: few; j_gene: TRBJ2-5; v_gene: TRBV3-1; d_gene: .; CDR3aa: CASRIYETQYF; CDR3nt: TGTGCCAGCAGGATCTACGAGACCCAGTACTTC
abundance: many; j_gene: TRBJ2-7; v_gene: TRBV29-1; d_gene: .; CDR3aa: CSVSSNGRYEQYF; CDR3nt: TGCAGCGTTTCGTCCAATGGGAGGTACGAGCAGTACTTC